The 10 T cell receptor beta chains below come from one sample, sequenced in a study of vaccination effects on CD4 cells after COVID-19. Which antigens these TCRs recognize remains unknown. Expansion of antigen-specific CD4+ T cells with viral peptide pools was carried out by the ViraFEST assay before sequencing. At the end of about ten days of culture, CD4+ T cells were isolated. Two-dose BNT162b2 or mRNA-1273 vaccination was given to participants. Only in-frame clones appear in the TCRdb table, and some are missing; sequencing was by immunoSEQ multiplex PCR. Among tens of thousands of clones listed, around 80% were seen once. This material consisted of CD4+ T cells from PBMCs cultured with SARS-CoV-2 spike peptides, taken after COVID-19 vaccination. The receptors were gathered from a human donor who received a COVID-19 vaccine. Some clones in this sample may be carry-over from other donors' samples.

V usage is TRBV5-1 and J usage is TRBJ2-1; D not certain. The CDR3 covers 13 residues. The germline V and J ends were trimmed by 3 bases and 8 bases, with 12 bases remaining between them. From germline, CDR1 is SGHRS and CDR2 YFSETQ. The CDR3 sequence is CASSSRSWDEQFF. The CDR3 DNA sequence: TGCGCCAGCAGCTCCCGTTCCTGGGATGAGCAGTTCTTC.

This clone was counted once. The chain combines TRBV6-6 with TRBJ2-3; no clear D. Germline CDR1 and CDR2: MNHNY and SVGAGI (reference sequence). The CDR3 sequence is 13 residues long. With 2 bases removed from V and 3 bases from J, the gap between germline ends came to 6 bases. CDR3 sequence (DNA): TGTGCCAGCAGTTACGCGCAGACAGATACGCAGTATTTT. Protein product: CASSYAQTDTQYF.

The chain employs TRBV6-1 and TRBJ1-4; D uncertain. The germline CDR1 and CDR2 sequences are MNHNS and SASEGT. The V and J ends lost 4 bases and 4 bases respectively, with 22 bases between them. The length of the CDR3 is 18 residues. The CDR3 DNA reads as TGTGCCAGCAGTGGCCCGAGTCCGGGCGAAGGGTTTAATGAAAAACTGTTTTTT. It yields the protein CASSGPSPGEGFNEKLFF.

This chain uses TRBV18 with TRBJ2-1; possible D gene TRBD1, 5 bases. V dropped 4 bases and J dropped 9 bases, with 13 bases sitting between them. This CDR3 contains 13 residues. Germline CDR1 reads KGHSH; CDR2 reads LQKENI. The CDR3 nucleotides are TGTGCCAGCTCACATGCCAGGGAAACTGAGCAGTTCTTC. Protein: CASSHARETEQFF.

The chain carries TRBV6-5 and TRBJ2-7, with D perhaps TRBD1 (5 bases). The CDR3 loop spans 15 amino acids. The ends were cut back, 6 bases at V and 2 bases at J, with 17 bases in the middle. Germline V lookup: CDR1 MNHEY, CDR2 SVGAGI. CDR3 DNA sequence: TGTGCCAGCAGGCTTTACCCGGACAAGACCTACGAGCAGTACGTC. Its translation is CASRLYPDKTYEQYV.

The rearrangement links TRBV28 to TRBJ2-1; a possible D gene is TRBD2 (5 bases). From germline, CDR1 is MDHEN and CDR2 SYDVKM. V was clipped by 9 bases and J by 0 bases, with 9 bases between them. The CDR3 is 13 residues long. The CDR3 region has the DNA TGTGCCAGTGTAGGGAGCTCCTACAATGAGCAGTTCTTC. Translation gives CASVGSSYNEQFF.

The chain links TRBV18 to TRBJ2-3, with 8 positions matching TRBD1. V dropped 2 bases and J dropped 0; count of bases not matched to a gene: 1. Germline-derived CDR1 and CDR2 are KGHSH and LQKENI. The CDR3 spans 15 residues. CDR3 loop: CASSPTGGSTDTQYF. In DNA form, the CDR3 reads TGTGCCAGCTCACCAACAGGGGGGAGCACAGATACGCAGTATTTT.

V is TRBV6-6 and J is TRBJ2-2; D tentatively reads TRBD1 or TRBD2 (5 bases each). Germline CDR1 is MNHNY and CDR2 is SVGAGI (reference sequence). V was shortened by 2 bases and J by 4 bases, with 11 bases between the two germline ends. The CDR3 extends over 15 amino acids. This chain's CDR3 is CASSYRAGSTGELFF. The CDR3 nucleotides read TGTGCCAGCAGTTACCGGGCAGGGAGCACCGGGGAGCTGTTTTTT.

The genes are TRBV24-1 and TRBJ2-3; a weak D match, TRBD2 (6 bases). The length of the CDR3 is 15 residues. Germline CDR1 reads KGHDR; CDR2 reads SFDVKD. Trimming took off 5 bases at V and 1 base at J, with 12 bases between the two ends. The CDR3 region is CATSAGTSGTDTQYF. CDR3 DNA: TGTGCCACCAGTGCCGGGACTTCAGGCACAGATACGCAGTATTTT.

The genes are TRBV2 and TRBJ2-5; the match to TRBD1 covers 10 bases. Trimming cost V 7 bases and J 2 bases; bases outside gene matches: 7. From germline, CDR1 is SNHLY and CDR2 FYNNEI. CDR3 length equals 15 residues. CDR3 residues: CASIYDRGRQETQYF. The CDR3 DNA follows: TGTGCCAGCATTTACGACAGGGGGCGTCAAGAGACCCAGTACTTC.